This entry lists 14 T cell receptor beta chains sequenced from one sample in a study of blood T cell repertoires in COVID-19. Clones were sequenced by immunoSEQ multiplex PCR, and TCRdb holds only the in-frame ones, with some missing. The sample yields 90,000 to 100,000 clones, about 85% seen once. The specimen was peripheral blood. These receptors all stem from a man aged 70 or older with acute or convalescent COVID-19.

The chain employs TRBV7-9 and TRBJ1-1; no clear D. V lost 6 bases and J 0 bases, leaving 8 bases between the germline ends. The germline CDR1 and CDR2 sequences are SEHNR and FQNEAQ (reference sequence). CDR3 length: 13 amino acids. CDR3: CASSYTVNTEAFF. DNA of the CDR3: TGTGCCAGCAGTTACACAGTGAACACTGAAGCTTTCTTT.

The rearrangement uses TRBV21-1 and TRBJ1-3. TRBV21-1 has pseudogene status. The CDR3 length is 12 residues. Here the CDR3 DNA reads TGTGCCAGCAGTCCCGAGAGGGACACCATATATTTT. Translating it yields CASSPERDTIYF.

J is TRBJ1-3 and V is TRBV30, with 9 bases fitting TRBD1. The germline V gene has CDR1 GTSNPN and CDR2 SVGIG (reference sequence). This CDR3 comprises 16 residues. Trimming cost V 0 bases and J 4 bases; bases outside gene matches: 7. This CDR3 is CAWSVTGGISGNTIYF. The CDR3 nucleotides are TGTGCCTGGAGTGTCACAGGGGGCATATCAGGAAACACCATATATTTT.

The chain has TRBV27 and TRBJ2-1, with TRBD1 identical over 10 bases. Germline lookup yields CDR1 MNHEY and CDR2 SMNVEV (reference sequence). Germline trimming cut 5 bases from V and 7 bases from J; bases unmatched to any gene: 5. CDR3 size: 14 residues. CDR3 DNA sequence: TGTGCCAGCAGTGTTGACAGGGGGCGAAATGAGCAGTTCTTC. Translation gives CASSVDRGRNEQFF.

Note on this clone: At one end, the junction sequence differs from germline, possibly due to a read error. The chain has TRBV28 and TRBJ1-5; a possible D gene is TRBD1 (5 bases). Germline CDR1 MDHEN, CDR2 SYDVKM. The CDR3 has 16 residues. The CDR3, as DNA: TGTGCCAGCAGCTTATGGTTCAGGGATAGCAATCAGCCCCAGCATTTT. Its translation is CASSLWFRDSNQPQHF.

The V gene is TRBV19, the J gene TRBJ1-1; D perhaps matches TRBD1 (5 bases). Trimming removed 7 bases at V and 8 bases at J, with 17 bases between. The length of the CDR3 is 13 residues. Germline assignment: CDR1 LNHDA and CDR2 SQIVND (reference sequence). CDR3 DNA sequence: TGTGCCAGTACTTGGGGGGGTGAAGAAGAAGCTTTCTTT. Translating it yields CASTWGGEEEAFF.

The chain joins TRBV11-2 to TRBJ1-4, with D possibly TRBD1 on 6 matching bases. Germline lookup yields CDR1 SGHAT and CDR2 FQNNGV. The CDR3 consists of 16 residues. Trimming pared 2 bases from V and 0 bases from J, leaving 10 bases between. CDR3 loop: CASSLRGAATNEKLFF. The CDR3 DNA is TGTGCCAGCAGCTTACGGGGGGCGGCAACTAATGAAAAACTGTTTTTT.

V and J are TRBV11-2 and TRBJ2-1; D call uncertain. Germline V gene sequence: CDR1 SGHAT, CDR2 FQNNGV. Trimming took 0 bases from V and 9 from J, leaving 9 bases between them. The CDR3 has 13 residues. In DNA form, the CDR3 reads TGTGCCAGCAGCTTAGATTCGTTGTTTGAGCAGTTCTTC. Amino acid sequence: CASSLDSLFEQFF.

The CDR3 DNA reads TGTGCCAGCAGCGCCCGACAGGGTTGGGATGAGCAGTTCTTC. This encodes CASSARQGWDEQFF. The chain couples TRBV9 to TRBJ2-1, with TRBD1 matching over 7 bases. Germline V gives CDR1 SGDLS, CDR2 YYNGEE. The CDR3 is 14 residues long. The junction had 8 bases not matched to a gene; V was cut back by 3 bases and J by 8 bases.

The J gene is TRBJ2-5, the V gene TRBV20-1; TRBD1 matches at 8 bases. In germline, CDR1 is DFQATT, CDR2 SNEGSKA (reference sequence). CDR3 size: 11 residues. V shed 4 bases and J 12 bases; nucleotides not matched to a gene: 7. The CDR3 loop is CSATGQGGEYF. The DNA for the CDR3 is TGCAGTGCTACCGGACAGGGTGGCGAGTACTTC.

CDR3 residues: CASSQLSGQGSSGNTIYF. DNA of the CDR3: TGTGCCAGCAGCCAATTGTCGGGACAGGGGTCCTCTGGAAACACCATATATTTT. The chain carries TRBV7-6 and TRBJ1-3; 10 positions agree with TRBD1. The CDR3 is made up of 18 amino acids. The trim removed 5 bases at V and 0 bases at J, leaving 10 bases unmatched. CDR1 is SGHVS and CDR2 is FNYEAQ in the germline V gene.

The chain uses TRBV6-1 and TRBJ2-7; possible D gene TRBD1, 5 bases. Trimming took off 3 bases at V and 5 bases at J, with 20 bases between the two ends. This CDR3 comprises 16 residues. The germline V gene encodes CDR1 MNHNS and CDR2 SASEGT. DNA of the CDR3: TGTGCCAGCAGTGACCTCCGACAGTCCAGAACGGACGAGCAGTACTTC. Its protein is CASSDLRQSRTDEQYF.

In its sample, this clone was seen a few times. The V gene is TRBV5-8, the J gene TRBJ2-5; 10 positions agree with TRBD1. Germline CDR1 and CDR2: SGHTS and YDEGEE. V lost 5 bases, J lost 6 bases, and 7 bases stayed unmatched. The CDR3 has 14 amino acids. In nucleotides, the CDR3 is TGTGCCAGCAGTTTCGACAGGGGGCGGAAGACCCAGTACTTC. Protein: CASSFDRGRKTQYF.

V gene TRBV29-1 combines with J gene TRBJ1-2; 8 bases agree with TRBD1. Per the germline V gene, CDR1 is SQVTM and CDR2 is ANQGSEA. V gave up 8 bases and J gave up 4 bases; unmatched junction bases: 9. The CDR3 length is 13 residues. This chain's CDR3 is CSLSEQGGYGYTF. The CDR3 DNA is TGCAGCCTTAGTGAACAGGGGGGCTATGGCTACACCTTC.